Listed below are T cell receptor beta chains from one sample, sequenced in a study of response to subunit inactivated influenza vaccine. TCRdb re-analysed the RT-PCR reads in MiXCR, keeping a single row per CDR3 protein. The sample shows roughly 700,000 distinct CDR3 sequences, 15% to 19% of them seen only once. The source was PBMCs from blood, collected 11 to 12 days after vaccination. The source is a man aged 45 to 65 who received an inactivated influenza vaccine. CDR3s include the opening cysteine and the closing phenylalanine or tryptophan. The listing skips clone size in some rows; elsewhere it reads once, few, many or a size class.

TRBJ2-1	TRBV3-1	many	CASSQAGLVSEQFF
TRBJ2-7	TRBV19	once	CASRGQGSGRSYEQYF
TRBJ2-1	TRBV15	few	CAASLAGGYNEQFF
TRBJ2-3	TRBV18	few	CASSPKAGGLTDTQYF
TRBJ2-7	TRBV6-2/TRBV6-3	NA	CASSTRSLAAYEQYF
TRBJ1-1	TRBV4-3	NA	CASSQDEAGGGNTEAFF
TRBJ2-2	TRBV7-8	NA	CASSRGTGVAGELIF
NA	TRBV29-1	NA	CSVEGGLAGTYEQFF
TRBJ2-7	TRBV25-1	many	CATAVDQGAYEQYF
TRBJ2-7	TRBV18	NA	CASSPGPGDYEQYF
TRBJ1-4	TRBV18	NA	CASSPPGAQGEKLFF
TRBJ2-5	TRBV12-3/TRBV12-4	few	CASSFPPEDQETQYF
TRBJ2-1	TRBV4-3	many	CASSQVSGYNEQFF
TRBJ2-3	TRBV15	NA	CATSRPTLGAGTDTQYF
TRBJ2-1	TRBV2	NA	CASSEIERGFYNEQFF
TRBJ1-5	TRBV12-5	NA	CASGQEGRGPQHF
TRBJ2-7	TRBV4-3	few	CASSQYLPRGSSYEQYF
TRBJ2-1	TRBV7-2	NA	CASSHRVQMGGNEQFF
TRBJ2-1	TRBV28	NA	CASSLGLAEVNEQFF
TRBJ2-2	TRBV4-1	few	CASSQDGVRGHTGELFF
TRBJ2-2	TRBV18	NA	CASSRQGPTGELFF
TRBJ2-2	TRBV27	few	CASSPTGGNTGELFF
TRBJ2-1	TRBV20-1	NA	CSATGLKLYNEQFF
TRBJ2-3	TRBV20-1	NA	CSARDSGRAYF
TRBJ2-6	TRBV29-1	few	CSVPSGSGANVLTF
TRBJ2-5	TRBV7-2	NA	CASRLSGGDPAETQYF
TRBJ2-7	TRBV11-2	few	CASSLEQGEREQYF
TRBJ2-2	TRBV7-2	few	CASSLAGGLAGGTGELFF
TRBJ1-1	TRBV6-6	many	CASSYGQIEAFF
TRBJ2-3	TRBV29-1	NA	CSVGGGGDTQYF
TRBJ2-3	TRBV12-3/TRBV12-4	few	CASTPRRGVWTDTQYF
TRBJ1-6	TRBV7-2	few	CASSLDTGASSPLHF
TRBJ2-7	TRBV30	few	CAWSGGTGIAYEQYF